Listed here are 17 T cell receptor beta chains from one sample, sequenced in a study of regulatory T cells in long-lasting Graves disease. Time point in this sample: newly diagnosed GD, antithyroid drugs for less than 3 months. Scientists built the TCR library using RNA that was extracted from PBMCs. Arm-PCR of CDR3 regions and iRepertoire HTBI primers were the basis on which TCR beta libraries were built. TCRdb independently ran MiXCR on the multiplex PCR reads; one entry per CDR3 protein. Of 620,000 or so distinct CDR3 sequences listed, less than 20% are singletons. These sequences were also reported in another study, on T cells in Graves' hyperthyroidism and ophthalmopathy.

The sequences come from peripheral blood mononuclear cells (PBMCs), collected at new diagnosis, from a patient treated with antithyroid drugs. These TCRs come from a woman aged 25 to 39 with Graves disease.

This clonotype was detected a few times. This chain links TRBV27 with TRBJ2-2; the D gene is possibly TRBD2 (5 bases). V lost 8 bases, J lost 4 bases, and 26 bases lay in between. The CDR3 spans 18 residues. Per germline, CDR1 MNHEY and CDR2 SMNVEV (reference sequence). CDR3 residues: CASRRKVDGGFGTGELFF. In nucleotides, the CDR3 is TGTGCCAGCCGAAGGAAGGTTGACGGCGGGTTTGGCACCGGGGAGCTGTTTTTT.

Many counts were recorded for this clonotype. The CDR3 spells CAISESESGGNYEQYF. The CDR3 DNA sequence: TGTGCCATCAGTGAGTCAGAGAGCGGGGGGAACTACGAGCAGTACTTC. The chain carries TRBV10-3 and TRBJ2-7; 9 nucleotides agree with TRBD2. The CDR3 is made up of 16 amino acids. Per the germline V gene, CDR1 is ENHRY and CDR2 is SYGVKD. Unmatched junction bases numbered 6, after V lost 0 bases and J lost 3 bases.

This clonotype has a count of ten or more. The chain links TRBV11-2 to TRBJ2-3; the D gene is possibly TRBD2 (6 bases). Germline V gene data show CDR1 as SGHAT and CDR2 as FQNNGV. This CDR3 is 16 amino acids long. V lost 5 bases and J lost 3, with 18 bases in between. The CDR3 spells CASSQDAVGRTDTQYF. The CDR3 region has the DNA TGTGCCAGCAGCCAAGATGCGGTTGGGAGGACAGATACGCAGTATTTT.

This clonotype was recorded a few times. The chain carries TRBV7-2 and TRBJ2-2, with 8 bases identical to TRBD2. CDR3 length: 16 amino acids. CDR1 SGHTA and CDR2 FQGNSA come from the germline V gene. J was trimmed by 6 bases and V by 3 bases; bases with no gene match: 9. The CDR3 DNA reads TGTGCCAGCAGCTTGGCCACGGGACTAGTTGCCGGGGAGCTGTTTTTT. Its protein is CASSLATGLVAGELFF.

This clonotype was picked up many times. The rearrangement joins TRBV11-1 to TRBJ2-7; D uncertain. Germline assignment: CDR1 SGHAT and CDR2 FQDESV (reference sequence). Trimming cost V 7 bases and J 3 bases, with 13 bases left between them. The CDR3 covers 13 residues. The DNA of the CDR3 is TGTGCCAGCACCCCAAAGGATTTCTACGAGCAGTACTTC. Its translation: CASTPKDFYEQYF.

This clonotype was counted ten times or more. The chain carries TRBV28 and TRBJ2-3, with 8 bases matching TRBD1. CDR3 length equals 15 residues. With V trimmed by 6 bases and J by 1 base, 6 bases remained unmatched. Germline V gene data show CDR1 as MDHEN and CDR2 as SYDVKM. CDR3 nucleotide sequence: TGTGCCAGCAGCCGGACAGGGTTTGGCACAGATACGCAGTATTTT. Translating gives CASSRTGFGTDTQYF.

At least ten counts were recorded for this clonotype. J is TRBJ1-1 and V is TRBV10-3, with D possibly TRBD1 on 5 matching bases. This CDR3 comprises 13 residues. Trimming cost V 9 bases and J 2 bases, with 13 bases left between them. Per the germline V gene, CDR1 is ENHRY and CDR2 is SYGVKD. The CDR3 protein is CAISTVTNTEAFF. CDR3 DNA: TGTGCCATTTCGACAGTTACCAACACTGAAGCTTTCTTT.

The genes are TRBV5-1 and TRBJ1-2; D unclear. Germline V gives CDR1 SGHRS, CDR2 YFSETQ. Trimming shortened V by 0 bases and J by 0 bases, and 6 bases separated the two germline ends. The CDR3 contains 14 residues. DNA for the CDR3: TGCGCCAGCAGCTTGGCTCTCTCTAACTATGGCTACACCTTC. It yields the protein CASSLALSNYGYTF.

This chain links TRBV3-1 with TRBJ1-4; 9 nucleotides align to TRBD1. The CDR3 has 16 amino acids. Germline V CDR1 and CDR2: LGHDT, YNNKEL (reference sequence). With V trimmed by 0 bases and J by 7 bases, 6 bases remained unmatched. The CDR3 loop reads CASSQDLGQGIEKLFF. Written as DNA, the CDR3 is TGTGCCAGCAGCCAAGATCTGGGACAGGGTATTGAAAAACTGTTTTTT.

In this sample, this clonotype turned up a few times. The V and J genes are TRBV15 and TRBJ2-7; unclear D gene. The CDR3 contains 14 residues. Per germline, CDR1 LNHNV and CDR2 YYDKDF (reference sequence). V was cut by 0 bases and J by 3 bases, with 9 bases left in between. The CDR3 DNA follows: TGTGCCACCAGCAGAGATCGGAGCAGCTACGAGCAGTACTTC. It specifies CATSRDRSSYEQYF.

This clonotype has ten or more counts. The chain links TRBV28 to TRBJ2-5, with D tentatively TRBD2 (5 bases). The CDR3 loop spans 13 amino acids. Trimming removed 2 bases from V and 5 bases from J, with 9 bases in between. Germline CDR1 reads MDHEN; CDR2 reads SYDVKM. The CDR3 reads CASSLEGRETQYF. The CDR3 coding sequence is TGTGCCAGCAGTTTAGAGGGCCGGGAGACCCAGTACTTC.

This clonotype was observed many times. CDR3 coding DNA: TGTGCCAGCAGTCCCATCTTGAACTATGGCTACACCTTC. Encoded protein: CASSPILNYGYTF. The chain carries TRBV6-1 and TRBJ1-2; D ambiguous. This CDR3 is built from 13 residues. The V end lost 5 bases, the J end lost 2 bases, and 9 bases lay between the germline ends. Per germline, CDR1 MNHNS and CDR2 SASEGT.

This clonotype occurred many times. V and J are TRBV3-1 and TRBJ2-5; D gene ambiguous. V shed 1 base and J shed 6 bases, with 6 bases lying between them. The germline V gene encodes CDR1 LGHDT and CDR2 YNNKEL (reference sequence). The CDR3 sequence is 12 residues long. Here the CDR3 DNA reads TGTGCCAGCAGCCAAGTCACCCAGACCCAGTACTTC. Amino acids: CASSQVTQTQYF.

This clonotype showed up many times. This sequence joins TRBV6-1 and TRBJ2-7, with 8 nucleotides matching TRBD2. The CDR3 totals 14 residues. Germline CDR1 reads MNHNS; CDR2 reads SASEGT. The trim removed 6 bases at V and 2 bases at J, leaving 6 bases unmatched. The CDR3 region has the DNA TGTGCCAGCAGCCCACCGGGACTAGCCTACGAGCAGTACTTC. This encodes CASSPPGLAYEQYF.

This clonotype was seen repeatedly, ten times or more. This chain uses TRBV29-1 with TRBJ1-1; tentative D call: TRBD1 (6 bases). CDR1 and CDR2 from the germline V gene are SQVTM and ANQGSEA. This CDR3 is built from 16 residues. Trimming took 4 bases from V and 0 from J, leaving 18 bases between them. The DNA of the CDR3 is TGCAGCGTTGTAGAAGGGGGAACGAGGATGAACACTGAAGCTTTCTTT. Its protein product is CSVVEGGTRMNTEAFF.

For the CDR3, the DNA is TGTGCCAGCAGAAAAACAGGCGGGAGGGCCGGGGAGCTGTTTTTT. Amino acid sequence: CASRKTGGRAGELFF. The chain employs TRBV6-1 and TRBJ2-2; TRBD2 agrees at 9 bases. Germline V lookup: CDR1 MNHNS, CDR2 SASEGT. V lost 6 bases, J lost 6 bases, and 8 bases stayed unmatched. This CDR3 is 15 amino acids long.

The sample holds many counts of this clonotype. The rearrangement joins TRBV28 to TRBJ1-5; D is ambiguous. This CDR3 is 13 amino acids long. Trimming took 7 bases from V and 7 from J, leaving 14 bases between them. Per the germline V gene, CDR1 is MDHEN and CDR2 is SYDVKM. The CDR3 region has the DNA TGTGCCAGCAAACGGGCGGGGAACCAGCCCCAGCATTTT. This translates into CASKRAGNQPQHF.